This TCR beta chain emerged from a study of blood T cells in healthy people across ages. This clonotype has only a few counts. The antigen remains undetermined. Study-wide points: Fewer expanded clones and more diversity marked long-lived versus aged donors.

V was clipped by 5 bases and J by 2 bases, with 3 bases between them. CDR1 and CDR2 (germline): DFQATT, SNEGSKA (reference sequence). This CDR3 has 10 amino acids. For the second PCR, which ran for roughly 6 to 11 cycles, a sample-barcoded 5' primer and a J-beta primer mix were used. TCRdb analysed the 5' RACE reads with MiXCR anew, one entry per CDR3 protein. Of just under 550,000 distinct CDR3 sequences listed, 24% are singletons. These data were also reused for a study on T cells of mothers and their children.

The TCR was taken from a boy aged 5-17 years in good health. The source material was blood. This sequence joins TRBV20-1 and TRBJ1-2; D is unresolved. CDR3 in amino acids: CSADNYGYTF. The CDR3 bases are TGCAGTGCTGACAACTATGGCTACACCTTC.